Included here is one T cell receptor beta chain sequence, with context. The CDR3 runs 15 residues. CDR1 GTSNPN and CDR2 SVGIG come from the germline V gene (reference sequence). Unmatched junction bases numbered 9, after V lost 2 bases and J lost 9 bases. These data belong to a study of cytomegalovirus exposure and HLA in healthy donors. Vbeta (60) and Jbeta (13) primers were used in the PCR. Produced via immunoSEQ multiplex PCR; TCRdb's table is partial and in-frame only. The sample consists of about 160,000 clones, approximately 80% of them appearing once. Sequences were obtained from PBMCs. The V gene is TRBV30, the J gene TRBJ1-6, with 8 bases identical to TRBD1. This sequence was found in a woman younger than 35 in good health and CMV-seronegative. DNA for the CDR3: TGTGCCTGGAGTCCGGACAGGGCCCGACTTTCACCCCTCCACTTT. The encoded protein is CAWSPDRARLSPLHF.